Sequencing of this T cell receptor (beta chain) was carried out in a study of shared clonotypes between healthy human individuals. The repertoire was sequenced with immunoSEQ multiplex PCR; TCRdb's copy has only in-frame clones and lacks some. The repertoire holds fewer than 2.5 million clones, with 80% to 95% as singletons. The receptor comes from a man between 18 and 29 years old in good health. Some clones in this sample may be carry-over from other donors' samples. Sequencing was performed on naive CD4+ T cells from PBMCs. The subset is: CD45RA+ positively selected.

CDR3: CASSSDRGRYF. In nucleotides, the CDR3 is TGTGCCAGCAGTTCCGACAGGGGACGGTACTTC. The V gene is TRBV28, the J gene TRBJ2-7, with 8 bases lining up with TRBD1. The CDR3 sequence is 11 residues long. The germline V gene has CDR1 MDHEN and CDR2 SYDVKM. The V segment lost 4 bases and the J segment 12 bases; nucleotides outside the gene matches: 5.